Listed here are 24 T cell receptor beta chains from one sample, sequenced in a study of shared clonotypes between healthy human individuals. The method was immunoSEQ multiplex PCR; TCRdb's version includes in-frame clones alone and lacks a portion of them. The repertoire holds some 2 million clones, around 96% seen once, with more than 0.95% in the top ten. Selected positively for CCR7 and CD45RO-negative, naive CD8 cells excluded terminally differentiated effector memory CD45RA+ cells. The sequenced material came from naive CD8+ T cells sorted from blood. These receptors came from a man between 18 and 35 years old in good health.

This clone has just one count. The chain couples TRBV28 to TRBJ1-5; 9 bases match TRBD1. Germline loops: CDR1 MDHEN, CDR2 SYDVKM. The J segment lost 9 bases and the V segment lost 5 bases, leaving 14 bases of the junction unmatched. This CDR3 has 16 amino acids. This CDR3 reads CASSASGTGKGRPQHF. The CDR3 DNA follows: TGTGCCAGCAGTGCATCCGGGACAGGGAAGGGGCGGCCCCAGCATTTT.

V is TRBV5-1 and J is TRBJ1-2, with D perhaps TRBD1 (5 bases). The CDR3 has 13 residues. Germline V gene data show CDR1 as SGHRS and CDR2 as YFSETQ. Trimming stripped 4 bases from V and 7 bases from J, with 14 bases between. CDR3 loop: CASSLSGSSGYTF. CDR3 DNA: TGCGCCAGCAGCCTTTCAGGGTCCTCTGGCTACACCTTC.

The chain employs TRBV6-4 and TRBJ2-1; D is unresolved. This CDR3 comprises 13 residues. Germline CDR1 and CDR2: MRHNA and SNTAGT. The V and J ends lost 0 bases and 12 bases respectively, with 12 bases between them. The CDR3 DNA is TGTGCCAGCAGTGACTCAATCATAGGACGGCAGTTCTTC. Translating it yields CASSDSIIGRQFF.

This rearrangement joins TRBV30 to TRBJ2-1; maybe TRBD2 (5 bases). This CDR3 region has 12 residues. The germline V gene has CDR1 GTSNPN and CDR2 SVGIG (reference sequence). The V and J ends lost 2 bases and 9 bases respectively, with 11 bases between them. The CDR3, as DNA: TGTGCCTGGAGTCCGACTATTAGTGAGCAGTTCTTC. It specifies CAWSPTISEQFF.

CDR3 bases: TGTGCCAGCAGCTTAGATTTTGTTGCGGAGACAGGTTCCTACGAGCAGTACTTC. It is translated as CASSLDFVAETGSYEQYF. This chain joins TRBV11-2 and TRBJ2-7; D perhaps matches TRBD1 (6 bases). The CDR3 extends over 18 amino acids. The V end lost 0 bases, the J end lost 1 base, and 19 bases lay between the germline ends. CDR1 and CDR2 (germline): SGHAT, FQNNGV.

The chain carries TRBV9 and TRBJ2-1, with a weak D call TRBD2 (5 bases). The CDR3 length is 16 residues. V dropped 3 bases and J dropped 2 bases, with 15 bases sitting between them. The germline CDR1 and CDR2 sequences are SGDLS and YYNGEE. CDR3 DNA: TGTGCCAGCAGCGCAGAATTAGGAGGTCCCTACAATGAGCAGTTCTTC. This gives the protein CASSAELGGPYNEQFF.

V and J are TRBV7-9 and TRBJ2-1, with 11 bases fitting TRBD2. Germline V gene lookup returns CDR1 SEHNR and CDR2 FQNEAQ (reference sequence). The CDR3 has 16 residues. V lost 5 bases and J lost 6; bases outside the gene matches: 9. The CDR3 region has the DNA TGTGCCAGCAGCCCTCCGGGACTAGCGGCCCCCAATGAGCAGTTCTTC. Residues: CASSPPGLAAPNEQFF. Looking up the rest from reference TRBV7-9 and TRBJ2-1 gives the full variable domain: DTGVSQNPRHKITKRGQNVTFRCDPISEHNRLYWYRQTLGQGPEFLTYFQNEAQLEKSRLLSDRFSAERPKGSFSTLEIQRTEQGDSAMYLCASSPPGLAAPNEQFFGPGTRLTVL.

The CDR3 loop reads CASSEYDRDHEQYF. The CDR3 nucleotides read TGCGCCAGCAGTGAGTATGATAGGGACCACGAGCAGTACTTC. This chain uses TRBV10-1 with TRBJ2-7, with D perhaps matching TRBD1 or TRBD2 (5 bases each). This CDR3 region has 14 residues. The germline V gene encodes CDR1 WNHNN and CDR2 SYGVQD (reference sequence). The V and J ends lost 1 base and 5 bases respectively, with 12 bases between them.

The rearrangement joins TRBV2 to TRBJ2-7, with D perhaps matching TRBD1 or TRBD2 (6 bases each). The germline gives CDR1 SNHLY, CDR2 FYNNEI. The CDR3 is made up of 14 amino acids. Trimming pared 3 bases from V and 0 bases from J, leaving 9 bases between. In nucleotides, the CDR3 is TGTGCCAGCAGTGATGGGGGGCCCTCCTACGAGCAGTACTTC. It encodes CASSDGGPSYEQYF.

This chain links TRBV27 with TRBJ2-2; D ambiguous. V was pared by 7 bases and J by 5 bases, with 8 bases between. Looked up from germline, CDR1 is MNHEY and CDR2 is SMNVEV (reference sequence). This CDR3 has 12 amino acids. CDR3 in amino acids: CASKKGTGELFF. The DNA of the CDR3 is TGTGCCAGCAAAAAGGGTACCGGGGAGCTGTTTTTT.

The V gene is TRBV7-9, the J gene TRBJ1-1; unclear D gene. This CDR3 region has 16 residues. Germline CDR1 reads SEHNR; CDR2 reads FQNEAQ (reference sequence). V gave up 0 bases and J gave up 0 bases, with 11 bases separating them. The CDR3 DNA sequence: TGTGCCAGCAGCTTAGCTTTAGCGGGCATGAACACTGAAGCTTTCTTT. It translates to CASSLALAGMNTEAFF.

The chain recombines TRBV7-9 with TRBJ2-3; a possible D gene is TRBD2 (5 bases). The V gene's germline CDR1 is SEHNR and CDR2 FQNEAQ (reference sequence). There are 17 residues in the CDR3. V was cut by 1 base and J by 2 bases, with 16 bases left in between. CDR3 sequence (DNA): TGTGCCAGCAGCTTAGGGGCCGAGGGTTGGGACACAGATACGCAGTATTTT. It yields the protein CASSLGAEGWDTDTQYF.

V and J are TRBV19 and TRBJ2-7; D is ambiguous. CDR3 length: 13 residues. CDR1 LNHDA and CDR2 SQIVND come from the germline V gene (reference sequence). The V end was cut by 3 bases, the J end by 2 bases, with 8 bases between. As DNA, the CDR3 is TGTGCCAGTAGTATGGCTTCAACCTACGAGCAGTACTTC. It specifies CASSMASTYEQYF.

This sequence joins TRBV11-2 and TRBJ1-4; 9 bases align to TRBD1. V lost 5 bases and J lost 11; bases outside the gene matches: 3. CDR1 SGHAT and CDR2 FQNNGV come from the germline V gene. The CDR3 sequence is 12 residues long. CDR3 sequence reads: CASSQDRGKLFF. For the CDR3, the DNA is TGTGCCAGCAGCCAAGACAGGGGGAAACTGTTTTTT.

The chain recombines TRBV5-6 with TRBJ2-2, with D unresolved. Germline V gene sequence: CDR1 SGHDT, CDR2 YYEEEE. The germline V and J ends were trimmed by 5 bases and 7 bases, with 9 bases remaining between them. The CDR3 runs to 12 residues. The CDR3 loop is CASSQDRGELFF. The CDR3, as DNA: TGTGCCAGCAGTCAGGACCGCGGGGAGCTGTTTTTT.

The J gene is TRBJ2-2, the V gene TRBV9; D is possibly TRBD1 (5 bases). The CDR3 is 17 residues long. Trimming removed 0 bases from V and 3 bases from J, with 15 bases in between. CDR1 is SGDLS and CDR2 is YYNGEE in the germline V gene. CDR3 amino acids: CASSVGRREEYTGELFF. The CDR3 region has the DNA TGTGCCAGCAGCGTAGGGCGCAGGGAAGAATACACCGGGGAGCTGTTTTTT.

Details on this clone: In the same sample, other DNA sequences code for this CDR3. This rearrangement joins TRBV5-1 to TRBJ2-1; tentatively, D is TRBD1 (5 bases). Germline CDR1 SGHRS, CDR2 YFSETQ. CDR3 length: 15 residues. V lost 8 bases, J lost 4 bases, and 19 bases lay in between. The CDR3 DNA reads TGCGCCAGTAGCCTTGACAGTAGTACTTACAATGAGCAGTTCTTC. Amino acids: CASSLDSSTYNEQFF.

The chain employs TRBV5-4 and TRBJ2-1; 11 positions agree with TRBD2. The CDR3 runs to 15 residues. Germline CDR1 is SGHNT and CDR2 is YYREEE (reference sequence). V lost 1 base and J lost 10; bases outside the gene matches: 7. The DNA of the CDR3 is TGTGCCAGCAGCTTGCTCACTAGCGGGAGTTTGGAGCAGTTCTTC. Residues: CASSLLTSGSLEQFF.

To note about this clone: Other DNA sequences in this sample translate to the same CDR3. The J gene is TRBJ2-3, the V gene TRBV9; possible D gene TRBD2, 5 bases. V dropped 2 bases and J dropped 4 bases, with 11 bases sitting between them. Germline lookup yields CDR1 SGDLS and CDR2 YYNGEE. The CDR3 is 14 amino acids. The DNA for the CDR3 is TGTGCCAGCAGCGTCCGGGGAGACGCAGATACGCAGTATTTT. Translation gives CASSVRGDADTQYF.

The chain carries TRBV4-1 and TRBJ2-1, with TRBD2 matching 8 bases. The ends lost 9 bases at V and 4 bases at J; junction bases unmatched: 8. CDR3 length equals 14 residues. Germline CDR1 and CDR2: MGHRA and YSYEKL. The chain's CDR3 is CASAPTSGYNEQFF. The CDR3 DNA reads as TGCGCCAGTGCCCCCACTAGCGGTTACAATGAGCAGTTCTTC.

The chain's CDR3 is CATSLEAGYGYTF. The DNA of the CDR3 is TGTGCCACCTCTTTAGAGGCTGGATATGGCTACACCTTC. The gene calls are TRBV28 and TRBJ1-2; no firm D call. Between the trimmed V and J ends, which lost 10 bases and 5 bases, there was a span of 17 bases. The germline V gene encodes CDR1 MDHEN and CDR2 SYDVKM. This CDR3 contains 13 residues.

This chain uses TRBV28 with TRBJ1-5, with D maybe TRBD1 (6 bases). Trimming took 5 bases from V and 5 from J, leaving 13 bases between them. The germline gives CDR1 MDHEN, CDR2 SYDVKM. This CDR3 contains 14 residues. Here the CDR3 reads CASSPRGWDQPQHF. The CDR3, as DNA: TGTGCCAGCAGTCCCAGGGGTTGGGATCAGCCCCAGCATTTT.

The chain has TRBV7-9 and TRBJ2-7, with TRBD1 matching over 8 bases. This CDR3 comprises 14 residues. Looked up from germline, CDR1 is SEHNR and CDR2 is FQNEAQ (reference sequence). The trim removed 4 bases at V and 5 bases at J, leaving 7 bases unmatched. The CDR3 DNA reads TGTGCCAGCAGCTCCGTACAGGGGGTCCACGAGCAGTACTTC. It codes for CASSSVQGVHEQYF. The variable domain in full, with the rest retrieved from reference TRBV7-9 and TRBJ2-7, is DTGVSQNPRHKITKRGQNVTFRCDPISEHNRLYWYRQTLGQGPEFLTYFQNEAQLEKSRLLSDRFSAERPKGSFSTLEIQRTEQGDSAMYLCASSSVQGVHEQYFGPGTRLTVT.

The chain couples TRBV6-1 to TRBJ2-2; the D gene could be TRBD1 or TRBD2 (5 bases each). The CDR3 has 17 residues. V shed 0 bases and J shed 1 base, with 12 bases lying between them. The V gene's germline CDR1 is MNHNS and CDR2 SASEGT. CDR3 in amino acids: CASSEAPGTLNTGELFF. The CDR3 DNA reads as TGTGCCAGCAGTGAAGCCCCCGGGACCCTGAACACCGGGGAGCTGTTTTTT.